This T cell receptor (beta chain) was profiled in a study of blood T cell repertoires in COVID-19. Study in general: The cDNA or gDNA used as material had been derived from T cells, B-cell-depleted T cells, or PBMCs.

The CDR3 is 14 residues long. Germline assignment: CDR1 SEHNR and CDR2 FQNEAQ (reference sequence). With V trimmed by 5 bases and J by 10 bases, 5 bases remained unmatched. The protocol was immunoSEQ multiplex PCR, while the TCRdb copy is restricted to in-frame clones and leaves out a portion. Here the sample spans under 95,000 clones, roughly 85% being singletons. This receptor was identified in a man aged 45-65 years with COVID-19, enrolled during active disease. This sequence joins TRBV7-9 and TRBJ1-6; 10 bases match TRBD1. The sample comprised peripheral blood. The CDR3 loop is CASSKTGGRSPLHF. The DNA for the CDR3 is TGTGCCAGCAGCAAGACAGGGGGCCGATCACCCCTCCACTTT. The variable domain in full, completed from reference TRBV7-9 and TRBJ1-6, reads DTGVSQNPRHKITKRGQNVTFRCDPISEHNRLYWYRQTLGQGPEFLTYFQNEAQLEKSRLLSDRFSAERPKGSFSTLEIQRTEQGDSAMYLCASSKTGGRSPLHFGNGTRLTVT.